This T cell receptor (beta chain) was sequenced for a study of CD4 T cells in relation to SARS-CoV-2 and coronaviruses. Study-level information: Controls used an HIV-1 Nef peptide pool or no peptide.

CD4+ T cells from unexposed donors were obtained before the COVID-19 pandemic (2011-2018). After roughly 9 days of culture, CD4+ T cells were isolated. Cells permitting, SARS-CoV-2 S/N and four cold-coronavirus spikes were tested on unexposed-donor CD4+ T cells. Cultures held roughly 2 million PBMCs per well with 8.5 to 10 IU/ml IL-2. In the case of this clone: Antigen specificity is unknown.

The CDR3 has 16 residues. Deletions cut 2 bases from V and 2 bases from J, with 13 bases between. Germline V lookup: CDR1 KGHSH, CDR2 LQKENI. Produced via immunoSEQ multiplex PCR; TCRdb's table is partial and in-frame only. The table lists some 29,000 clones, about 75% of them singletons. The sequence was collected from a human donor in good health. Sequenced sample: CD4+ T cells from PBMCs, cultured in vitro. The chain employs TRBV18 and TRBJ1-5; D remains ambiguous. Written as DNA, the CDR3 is TGTGCCAGCTCACCAATAGCGGAGATGGGCAATCAGCCCCAGCATTTT. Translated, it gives CASSPIAEMGNQPQHF.